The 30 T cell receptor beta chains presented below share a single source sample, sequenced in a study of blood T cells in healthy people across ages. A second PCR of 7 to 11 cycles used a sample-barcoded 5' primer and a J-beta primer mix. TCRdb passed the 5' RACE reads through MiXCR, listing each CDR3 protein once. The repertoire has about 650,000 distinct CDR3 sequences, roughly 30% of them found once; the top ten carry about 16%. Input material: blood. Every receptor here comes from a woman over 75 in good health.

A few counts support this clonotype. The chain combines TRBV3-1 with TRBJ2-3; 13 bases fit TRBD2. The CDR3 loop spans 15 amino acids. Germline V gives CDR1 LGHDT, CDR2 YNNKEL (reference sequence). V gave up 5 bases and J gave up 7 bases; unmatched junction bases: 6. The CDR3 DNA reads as TGTGCCAGCAGCTTAGGGACTAGCGGGGTGAATACGCAGTATTTT. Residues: CASSLGTSGVNTQYF.

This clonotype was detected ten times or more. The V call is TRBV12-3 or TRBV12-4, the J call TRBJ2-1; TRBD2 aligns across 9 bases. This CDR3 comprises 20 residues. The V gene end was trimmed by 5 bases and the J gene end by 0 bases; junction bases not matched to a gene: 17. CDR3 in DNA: TGTGCCAGCAGTACTAGTCGAAGCGGGGGGCTCCAAGGCTCCTACAATGAGCAGTTCTTC. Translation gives CASSTSRSGGLQGSYNEQFF.

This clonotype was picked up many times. The CDR3 here is CAWSVNRAYEQYF. As DNA, the CDR3 is TGTGCCTGGAGTGTGAATAGGGCCTACGAGCAGTACTTC. The rearrangement links TRBV30 to TRBJ2-7; no clear D gene. Germline lookup yields CDR1 GTSNPN and CDR2 SVGIG (reference sequence). The CDR3 covers 13 residues. V was shortened by 0 bases and J by 2 bases, with 8 bases between the two germline ends. The complete variable domain, with remaining parts taken from reference TRBV30 and TRBJ2-7, reads SQTIHQWPATLVQPVGSPLSLECTVEGTSNPNLYWYRQAAGRGLQLLFYSVGIGQISSEVPQNLSASRPQDRQFILSSKKLLLSDSGFYLCAWSVNRAYEQYFGPGTRLTVT.

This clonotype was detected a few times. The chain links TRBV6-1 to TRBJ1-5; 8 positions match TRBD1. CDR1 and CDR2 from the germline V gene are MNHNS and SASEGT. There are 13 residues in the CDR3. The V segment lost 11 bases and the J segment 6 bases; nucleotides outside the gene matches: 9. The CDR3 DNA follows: TGTGCCTGCGGGGACAGGAGAGCTCAGCCCCAGCATTTT. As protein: CACGDRRAQPQHF.

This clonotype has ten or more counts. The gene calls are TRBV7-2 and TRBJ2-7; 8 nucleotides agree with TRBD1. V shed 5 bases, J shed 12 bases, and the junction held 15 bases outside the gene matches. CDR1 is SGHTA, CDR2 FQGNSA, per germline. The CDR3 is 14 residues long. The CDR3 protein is CASSARQGLSSTYF. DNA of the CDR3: TGTGCCAGCAGCGCGCGACAGGGGTTATCAAGTACGTACTTC.

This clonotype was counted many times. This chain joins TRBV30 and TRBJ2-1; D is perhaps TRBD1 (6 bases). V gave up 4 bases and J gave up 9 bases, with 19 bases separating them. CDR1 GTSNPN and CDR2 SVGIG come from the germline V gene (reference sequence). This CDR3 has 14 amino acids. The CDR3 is CAWKLKGGTGEQFF. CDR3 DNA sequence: TGTGCCTGGAAGCTCAAAGGGGGTACGGGTGAGCAGTTCTTC.

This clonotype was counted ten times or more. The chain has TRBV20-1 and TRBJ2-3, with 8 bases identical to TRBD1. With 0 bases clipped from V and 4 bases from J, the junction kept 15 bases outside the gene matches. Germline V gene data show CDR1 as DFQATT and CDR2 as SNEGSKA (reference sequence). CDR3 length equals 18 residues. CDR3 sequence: CSARDRDTGGIKADTQYF. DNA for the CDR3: TGCAGTGCTAGAGATCGCGATACAGGGGGAATTAAGGCAGATACGCAGTATTTT.

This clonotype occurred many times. CDR3 loop: CASSLDPGRGSEQFF. The CDR3, as DNA: TGTGCCAGCAGCTTAGATCCGGGCAGGGGAAGTGAGCAGTTCTTC. The genes are TRBV7-2 and TRBJ2-1; possible D gene TRBD1, 6 bases. The germline V gene encodes CDR1 SGHTA and CDR2 FQGNSA. The CDR3 has 15 residues. Between the trimmed V and J ends, which lost 1 base and 9 bases, there was a span of 16 bases.

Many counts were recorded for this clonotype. The CDR3: CASSQVVSGGANEQFF. In DNA, the CDR3 is TGCGCCAGCAGCCAGGTCGTGAGCGGGGGGGCAAATGAGCAGTTCTTC. This chain uses TRBV4-3 with TRBJ2-1, with TRBD2 identical over 10 bases. V shed 3 bases, J shed 7 bases, and the junction held 9 bases outside the gene matches. Per the germline V gene, CDR1 is LGHNA and CDR2 is YSLEER. The CDR3 contains 16 residues.

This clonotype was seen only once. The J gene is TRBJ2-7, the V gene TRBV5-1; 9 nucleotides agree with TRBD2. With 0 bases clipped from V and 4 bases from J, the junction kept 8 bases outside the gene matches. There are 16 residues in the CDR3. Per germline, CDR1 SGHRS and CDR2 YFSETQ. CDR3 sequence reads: CASSLAPAGGYYEQYF. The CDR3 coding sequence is TGCGCCAGCAGCTTGGCCCCAGCGGGAGGATATTACGAGCAGTACTTC.

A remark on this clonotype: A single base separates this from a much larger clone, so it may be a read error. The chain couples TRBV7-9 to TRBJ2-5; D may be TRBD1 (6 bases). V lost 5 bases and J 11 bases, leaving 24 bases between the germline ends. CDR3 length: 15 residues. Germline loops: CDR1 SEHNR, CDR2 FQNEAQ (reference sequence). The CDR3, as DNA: TGTGCCAGCAGCACAGGGACGACCCTTAAGGCTGAGCAGTACTTC. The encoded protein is CASSTGTTLKAEQYF. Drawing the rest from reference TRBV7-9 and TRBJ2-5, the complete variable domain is DTGVSQNPRHKITKRGQNVTFRCDPISEHNRLYWYRQTLGQGPEFLTYFQNEAQLEKSRLLSDRFSAERPKGSFSTLEIQRTEQGDSAMYLCASSTGTTLKAEQYFGPGTRLLVL.

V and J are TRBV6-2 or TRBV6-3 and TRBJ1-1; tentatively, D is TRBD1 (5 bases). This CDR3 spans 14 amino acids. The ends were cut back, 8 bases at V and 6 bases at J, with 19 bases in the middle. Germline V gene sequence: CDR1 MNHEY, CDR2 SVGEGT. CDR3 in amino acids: CASGGVGPVAEAFF. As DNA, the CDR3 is TGTGCCAGCGGGGGGGTAGGACCGGTCGCTGAAGCTTTCTTT.

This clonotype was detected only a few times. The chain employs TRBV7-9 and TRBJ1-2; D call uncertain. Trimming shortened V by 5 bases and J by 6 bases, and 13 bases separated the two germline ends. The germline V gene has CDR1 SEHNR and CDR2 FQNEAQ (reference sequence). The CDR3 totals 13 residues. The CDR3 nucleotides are TGTGCCAGCAGCCCCATAGGAGACCATGGCTACACCTTC. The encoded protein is CASSPIGDHGYTF.

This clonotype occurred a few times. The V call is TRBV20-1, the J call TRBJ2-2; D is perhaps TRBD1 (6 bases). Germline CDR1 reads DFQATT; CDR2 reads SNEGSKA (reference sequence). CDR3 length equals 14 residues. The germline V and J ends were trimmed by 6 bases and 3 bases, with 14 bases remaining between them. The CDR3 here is CSARRDTDTGELFF. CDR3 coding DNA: TGCAGTGCCCGAAGGGACACAGACACCGGGGAGCTGTTTTTT.

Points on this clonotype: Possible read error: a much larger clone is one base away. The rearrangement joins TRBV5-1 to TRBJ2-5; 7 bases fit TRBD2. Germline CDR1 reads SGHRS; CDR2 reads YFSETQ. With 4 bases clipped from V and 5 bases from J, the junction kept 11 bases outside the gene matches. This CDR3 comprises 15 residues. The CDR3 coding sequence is TGCGCCAGCAGCCAAGGAACTAGCGCGTGGGAGACCCAGTACTTC. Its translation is CASSQGTSAWETQYF.

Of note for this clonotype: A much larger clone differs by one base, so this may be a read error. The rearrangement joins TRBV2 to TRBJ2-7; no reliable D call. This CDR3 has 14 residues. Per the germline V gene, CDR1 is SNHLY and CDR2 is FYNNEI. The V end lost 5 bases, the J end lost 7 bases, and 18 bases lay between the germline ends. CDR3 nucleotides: TGTGCCAGCAGTCTGAATTCCTACCGCGGTGAGCAGTACTTC. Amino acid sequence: CASSLNSYRGEQYF. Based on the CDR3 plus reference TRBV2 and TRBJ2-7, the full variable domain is EPEVTQTPSHQVTQMGQEVILRCVPISNHLYFYWYRQILGQKVEFLVSFYNNEISEKSEIFDDQFSVERPDGSNFTLKIRSTKLEDSAMYFCASSLNSYRGEQYFGPGTRLTVT.

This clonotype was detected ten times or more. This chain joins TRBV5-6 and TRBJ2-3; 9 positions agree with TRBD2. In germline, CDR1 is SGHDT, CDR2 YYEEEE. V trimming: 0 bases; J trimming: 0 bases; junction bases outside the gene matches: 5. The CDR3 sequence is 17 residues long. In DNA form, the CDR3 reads TGTGCCAGCAGCTTGGGAGGACTAGCGCCTAGCACAGATACGCAGTATTTT. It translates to CASSLGGLAPSTDTQYF.

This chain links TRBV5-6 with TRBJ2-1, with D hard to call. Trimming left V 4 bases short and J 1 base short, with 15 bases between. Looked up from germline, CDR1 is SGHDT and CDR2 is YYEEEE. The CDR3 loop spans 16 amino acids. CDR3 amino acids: CASSPGGFRSYNEQFF. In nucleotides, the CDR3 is TGTGCCAGCAGCCCCGGCGGTTTCAGGTCCTACAATGAGCAGTTCTTC.

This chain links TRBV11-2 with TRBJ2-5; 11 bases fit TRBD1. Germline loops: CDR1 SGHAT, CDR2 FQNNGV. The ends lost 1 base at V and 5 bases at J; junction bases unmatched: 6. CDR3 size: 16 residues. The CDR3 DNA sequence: TGTGCCAGCAGCTTAGCGGACAGGGGGCCGGGGGAGACCCAGTACTTC. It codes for CASSLADRGPGETQYF. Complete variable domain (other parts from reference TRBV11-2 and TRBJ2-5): EAGVAQSPRYKIIEKRQSVAFWCNPISGHATLYWYQQILGQGPKLLIQFQNNGVVDDSQLPKDRFSAERLKGVDSTLKIQPAKLEDSAVYLCASSLADRGPGETQYFGPGTRLLVL.

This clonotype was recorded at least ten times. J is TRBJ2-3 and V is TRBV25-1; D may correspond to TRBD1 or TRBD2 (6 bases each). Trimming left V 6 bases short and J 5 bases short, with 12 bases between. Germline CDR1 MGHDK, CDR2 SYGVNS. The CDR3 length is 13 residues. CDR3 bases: TGTGCCAGCAGGGTCGGGGGCGGAGATACGCAGTATTTT. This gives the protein CASRVGGGDTQYF.

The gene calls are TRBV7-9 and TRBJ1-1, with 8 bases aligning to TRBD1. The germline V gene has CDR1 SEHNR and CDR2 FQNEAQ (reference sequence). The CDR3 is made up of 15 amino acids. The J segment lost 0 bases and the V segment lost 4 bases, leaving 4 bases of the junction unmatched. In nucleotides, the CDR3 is TGTGCCAGCAGCTGGTCGACAGGGGTGAACACTGAAGCTTTCTTT. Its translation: CASSWSTGVNTEAFF.

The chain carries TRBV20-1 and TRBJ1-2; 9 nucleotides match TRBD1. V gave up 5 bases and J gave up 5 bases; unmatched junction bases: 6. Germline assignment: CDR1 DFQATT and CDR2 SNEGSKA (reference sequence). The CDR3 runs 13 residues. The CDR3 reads CSAPTGTGYGYTF. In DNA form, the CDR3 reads TGCAGTGCTCCTACCGGGACAGGGTATGGCTACACCTTC.

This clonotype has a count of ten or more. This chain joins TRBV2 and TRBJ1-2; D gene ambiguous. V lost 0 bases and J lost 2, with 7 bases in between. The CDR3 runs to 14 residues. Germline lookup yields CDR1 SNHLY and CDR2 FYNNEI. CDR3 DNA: TGTGCCAGCAGTGAAGCGCTAGGAAACTATGGCTACACCTTC. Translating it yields CASSEALGNYGYTF.

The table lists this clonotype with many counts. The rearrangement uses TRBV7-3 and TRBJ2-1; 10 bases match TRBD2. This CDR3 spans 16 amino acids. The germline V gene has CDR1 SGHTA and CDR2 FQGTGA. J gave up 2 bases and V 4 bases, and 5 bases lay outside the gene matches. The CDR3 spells CASSSSSGGTYNEQFF. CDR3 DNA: TGTGCCAGCAGCTCATCTAGCGGGGGAACCTACAATGAGCAGTTCTTC.

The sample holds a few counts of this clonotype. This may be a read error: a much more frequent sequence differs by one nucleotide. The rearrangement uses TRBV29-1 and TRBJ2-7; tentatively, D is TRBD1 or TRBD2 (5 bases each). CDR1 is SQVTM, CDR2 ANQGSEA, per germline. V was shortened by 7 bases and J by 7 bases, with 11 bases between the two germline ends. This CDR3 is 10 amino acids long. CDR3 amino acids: CSGGSLEQYF. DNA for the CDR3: TGCAGCGGGGGGAGCCTTGAGCAGTACTTC.

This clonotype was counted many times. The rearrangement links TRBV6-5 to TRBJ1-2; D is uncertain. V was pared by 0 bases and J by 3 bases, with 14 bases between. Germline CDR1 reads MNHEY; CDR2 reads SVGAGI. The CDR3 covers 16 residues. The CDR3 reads CASSYSIAARDYGYTF. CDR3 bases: TGTGCCAGCAGTTACTCGATCGCGGCTAGGGACTATGGCTACACCTTC.

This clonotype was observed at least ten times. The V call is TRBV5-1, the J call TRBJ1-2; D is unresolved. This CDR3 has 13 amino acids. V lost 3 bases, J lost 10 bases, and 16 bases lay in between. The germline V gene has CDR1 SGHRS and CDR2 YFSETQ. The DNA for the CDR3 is TGCGCCAGCAGCTCGGACGGACCCGCCCCCTACACCTTC. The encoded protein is CASSSDGPAPYTF.

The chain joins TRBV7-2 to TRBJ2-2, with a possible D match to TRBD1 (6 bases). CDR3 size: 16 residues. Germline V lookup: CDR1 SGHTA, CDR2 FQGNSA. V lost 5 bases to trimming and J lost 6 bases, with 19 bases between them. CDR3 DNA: TGTGCCAGCAGCGTTTCGGGGACACTTAGTTCCGGGGAGCTGTTTTTT. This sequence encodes CASSVSGTLSSGELFF.

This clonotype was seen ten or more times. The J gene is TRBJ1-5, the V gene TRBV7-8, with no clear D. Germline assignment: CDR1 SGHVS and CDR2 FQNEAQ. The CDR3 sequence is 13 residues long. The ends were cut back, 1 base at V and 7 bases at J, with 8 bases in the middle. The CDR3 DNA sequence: TGTGCCAGCAGCTTAGTCCAAGGACAGCCCCAGCATTTT. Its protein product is CASSLVQGQPQHF. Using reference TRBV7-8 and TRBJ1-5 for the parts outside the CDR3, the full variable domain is GAGVSQSPRYKVAKRGQDVALRCDPISGHVSLFWYQQALGQGPEFLTYFQNEAQLDKSGLPSDRFFAERPEGSVSTLKIQRTQQEDSAVYLCASSLVQGQPQHFGDGTRLSIL.

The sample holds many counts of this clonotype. The CDR3 protein is CASSQARSTAYEQYF. DNA for the CDR3: TGTGCCAGCAGCCAAGCGAGGTCGACAGCCTACGAGCAGTACTTC. This rearrangement joins TRBV3-1 to TRBJ2-7, with a weak D call TRBD1 (5 bases). This CDR3 spans 15 amino acids. The germline V gene encodes CDR1 LGHDT and CDR2 YNNKEL (reference sequence). V dropped 1 base and J dropped 2 bases, with 12 bases sitting between them.